This T cell receptor beta chain stems from a study of blood T cell repertoires in COVID-19. Study context: T cells, B-cell-depleted T cells, or PBMCs provided the cDNA or gDNA that served as material.

This clone was observed once. Only in-frame clones appear in the TCRdb table, and some are missing; sequencing was by immunoSEQ multiplex PCR. The table lists 320,000 or so clones, roughly nine tenths of them singletons. All enrollees were about 18 to 100 years old and from roughly 26 US areas. Assignment of participants to cohorts was predicated upon participant-reported clinical history. Cohort 3 donors were reported recovered after two negative PCRs, clearance, or symptom resolution. Sequencing input: PBMCs or T cells enriched from blood (not recorded which). This clonotype was obtained from a man in his sixties who had recovered from COVID-19.

The DNA for the CDR3 is TGTGCCAGCAGCACCCGAACTAGCGGGATAGTGGAGCAGTACTTC. This codes for CASSTRTSGIVEQYF. J is TRBJ2-7 and V is TRBV5-4; 10 nucleotides align to TRBD2. The junction had 11 bases not matched to a gene; V was cut back by 4 bases and J by 7 bases. CDR1 SGHNT and CDR2 YYREEE come from the germline V gene (reference sequence). The CDR3 sequence is 15 residues long.